The rows below give T cell receptor beta chains drawn from one sample of a study of shared clonotypes between healthy human individuals. The protocol was immunoSEQ multiplex PCR, while the TCRdb copy is restricted to in-frame clones and leaves out a portion. The sample contains under 1,100,000 clones, 60% to 80% of which appear only once. The specimen was memory CD4+ T cells sorted from blood. These receptors came from a man between 18 and 29 years old in good health. The CDR3 runs from the conserved cysteine through the conserved F or W. The D gene is left open where the match is weak. Rows may omit the clone size; those that give it use once, few, many or a size class.

abundance | j_gene | d_gene | v_gene | CDR3aa | CDR3nt
NA | TRBJ2-2 | NA | TRBV7-3 | CASSPGQITGELFF | TGTGCCAGCAGCCCCGGACAGATCACCGGGGAGCTGTTTTTT
NA | TRBJ2-5 | NA | TRBV5-1 | CASSLGVLQVQETQYF | TGCGCCAGCAGCTTGGGGGTGTTGCAGGTCCAAGAGACCCAGTACTTC
NA | TRBJ1-1 | NA | TRBV6-1 | CASSENGGAAFF | TGTGCCAGCAGTGAAAATGGGGGGGCAGCTTTCTTT
NA | TRBJ2-1 | TRBD2 | TRBV5-5 | CASSQTAGGFNEQFF | TGTGCCAGCAGCCAGACTGCGGGAGGGTTCAATGAGCAGTTCTTC
NA | TRBJ2-7 | TRBD1 | TRBV2 | CASSPIPGTGDYEQYF | TGTGCCAGCTCTCCAATACCCGGGACAGGGGACTACGAGCAGTACTTC
few | TRBJ1-5 | TRBD1 | TRBV6-1 | CASSPQGASNQPQHF | TGTGCCAGCAGTCCACAGGGGGCAAGCAATCAGCCCCAGCATTTT
NA | TRBJ1-4 | TRBD1 | TRBV28 | CASLQGANEKLFF | TGTGCCAGCCTACAGGGGGCTAATGAAAAACTGTTTTTT
NA | TRBJ2-4 | NA | TRBV19 | CASSNLRLAKNIQYF | TGTGCCAGTAGTAATCTGCGTCTAGCCAAAAACATTCAGTACTTC
few | TRBJ2-7 | NA | TRBV6-1 | CASSVGTLTGGEQYF | TGTGCCAGCAGTGTCGGGACCCTCACTGGTGGCGAGCAGTACTTC
NA | TRBJ2-7 | TRBD1 | TRBV2 | CASSPGQGVLGKNEQYF | TGTGCCAGCAGTCCGGGACAGGGGGTCTTGGGTAAGAACGAGCAGTACTTC
NA | TRBJ2-2 | TRBD1 | TRBV2 | CASRNRGRNTGELFF | TGTGCCAGCAGGAACAGGGGGCGGAACACCGGGGAGCTGTTTTTT
NA | TRBJ2-3 | NA | TRBV7-2 | CASSLRGGPGYTQYF | TGTGCCAGCAGCTTGAGGGGGGGGCCCGGGTATACGCAGTATTTT
NA | TRBJ1-3 | NA | TRBV30 | CAWKKGYSGNTIYF | TGTGCCTGGAAGAAGGGGTACTCTGGAAACACCATATATTTT
once | TRBJ1-2 | NA | TRBV2 | CASSEEKGYGYTF | TGTGCCAGCAGTGAGGAAAAGGGCTATGGCTACACCTTC
NA | TRBJ2-3 | NA | TRBV11-2 | CASSHGSGATDTQYF | TGTGCCAGCAGCCACGGGTCAGGGGCCACAGATACGCAGTATTTT
NA | TRBJ2-3 | TRBD1 | TRBV29-1 | CSGGTGRKTDTQYF | TGCAGCGGGGGGACAGGGAGGAAAACAGATACGCAGTATTTT
NA | TRBJ1-1 | NA | TRBV7-2 | CASSRSGANTEAFF | TGTGCCAGCAGCCGTTCGGGTGCGAACACTGAAGCTTTCTTT
NA | TRBJ2-7 | TRBD2 | TRBV7-2 | CASNGLAGAPLYF | TGTGCCAGCAACGGACTAGCGGGGGCCCCGTTGTACTTC
NA | TRBJ2-6 | NA | TRBV5-1 | CASSLDSPGANVLTF | TGCGCCAGCAGCTTGGACAGCCCCGGGGCCAACGTCCTGACTTTC
NA | TRBJ1-6 | NA | TRBV6-5 | CASARMGTGNSPLHF | TGTGCCAGCGCGAGGATGGGGACGGGTAATTCACCCCTCCACTTT
NA | TRBJ1-1 | NA | TRBV30 | CAWSIKALFKAFF | TGTGCCTGGAGTATAAAGGCACTCTTCAAAGCTTTCTTT
NA | TRBJ2-7 | TRBD2 | TRBV9 | CASSVGLAGGGSPEQYF | TGTGCCAGCAGCGTTGGACTAGCGGGAGGAGGGTCCCCCGAGCAGTACTTC
NA | TRBJ1-1 | TRBD1 | TRBV5-1 | CASSTDGQGNTEAFF | TGCGCCAGCAGCACCGATGGACAGGGGAACACTGAAGCTTTCTTT
NA | TRBJ2-7 | TRBD1 | TRBV6-1 | CASSGRDRGREQYF | TGTGCCAGCAGTGGCCGGGACAGGGGGCGAGAGCAGTACTTC
NA | TRBJ1-2 | NA | TRBV19 | CATKDTGYGYTF | TGTGCCACCAAGGACACGGGCTATGGCTACACCTTC
NA | TRBJ2-3 | NA | TRBV5-1 | CASSLGRSRTDTQYF | TGCGCCAGCAGCTTGGGGCGGAGCCGCACAGATACGCAGTATTTT
NA | TRBJ1-4 | NA | TRBV5-1 | CASSLFGDGKLFF | TGCGCCAGCAGCTTGTTTGGGGATGGAAAACTGTTTTTT
few | TRBJ2-5 | NA | TRBV5-1 | CASSSTMETQYF | TGCGCCAGCAGCTCAACTATGGAGACCCAGTACTTC
many | TRBJ1-3 | NA | TRBV5-3 | CARSQAPRTPGNTIYF | TGTGCCAGAAGCCAAGCCCCACGGACGCCTGGAAACACCATATATTTT
NA | TRBJ1-4 | TRBD1 | TRBV30 | CAWNSGGNEKLFF | TGTGCCTGGAATTCAGGGGGGAATGAAAAACTGTTTTTT
few | TRBJ1-2 | NA | TRBV5-5 | CASSLAQGNRYGYTF | TGTGCCAGCAGCTTGGCTCAGGGTAATCGCTATGGCTACACCTTC
NA | TRBJ1-4 | TRBD1 | TRBV28 | CASSTTGTGRGVLFF | TGTGCCAGCAGCACTACCGGGACAGGGAGAGGTGTACTGTTTTTT
NA | TRBJ2-3 | TRBD2 | TRBV5-4 | CASSPRTSGSTDTQYF | TGTGCCAGCAGCCCTCGGACTAGCGGGAGCACAGATACGCAGTATTTT
few | TRBJ1-2 | NA | TRBV5-6 | CASSSLGPRNGYTF | TGTGCCAGCAGCTCTCTCGGGCCACGCAACGGCTACACCTTC
NA | TRBJ2-3 | NA | TRBV25-1 | CASSVGTGGSGQYF | TGTGCCAGCAGCGTGGGGACCGGGGGATCGGGGCAGTATTTT
once | TRBJ2-7 | NA | TRBV10-3 | CAISDQSGGVYEQYF | TGTGCCATCAGTGACCAGTCAGGGGGGGTTTACGAGCAGTACTTC
NA | TRBJ2-7 | TRBD1 | TRBV6-6 | CASNQDRIYEQYF | TGTGCCAGCAATCAGGACAGGATCTACGAGCAGTACTTC
NA | TRBJ2-3 | NA | TRBV4-2 | CASSQDPVPDTQYF | TGTGCCAGCAGCCAAGATCCGGTCCCCGATACGCAGTATTTT
NA | TRBJ1-2 | TRBD1 | TRBV2 | CASSGQGAGYTF | TGTGCCAGCAGTGGACAGGGGGCGGGCTACACCTTC
NA | TRBJ2-7 | NA | TRBV7-2 | CASSLKPYEQYF | TGTGCCAGCAGCTTAAAACCCTACGAGCAGTACTTC
NA | TRBJ2-1 | NA | TRBV5-1 | CASSLAGKGSYNEQFF | TGCGCCAGCAGCTTGGCCGGGAAAGGCTCCTACAATGAGCAGTTCTTC
once | TRBJ2-7 | NA | TRBV30 | CAWGAGLNYEQYF | TGTGCCTGGGGAGCGGGTTTAAATTACGAGCAGTACTTC
NA | TRBJ2-7 | NA | TRBV27 | CASSSPRTSVYEQYF | TGTGCCAGCAGTTCCCCGAGGACTTCGGTCTACGAGCAGTACTTC
NA | TRBJ2-1 | NA | TRBV5-1 | CASSRTVLSYNEQFF | TGCGCCAGCAGCAGGACAGTACTCTCCTACAATGAGCAGTTCTTC
NA | TRBJ1-2 | NA | TRBV27 | CASHRAGQGYGYTF | TGTGCCAGCCACCGGGCAGGGCAGGGCTATGGCTACACCTTC
once | TRBJ2-3 | NA | TRBV7-6 | CASSLGWKQSTDTQYF | TGTGCCAGCAGCCTAGGCTGGAAACAAAGCACAGATACGCAGTATTTT
NA | TRBJ2-7 | TRBD1 | TRBV10-3 | CAISEYAGGYEQYF | TGTGCCATCAGTGAGTACGCAGGGGGCTACGAGCAGTACTTC
NA | TRBJ2-3 | TRBD2 | TRBV7-2 | CASSLERGYIDTQYF | TGTGCCAGCAGCTTAGAGCGGGGGTATATAGATACGCAGTATTTT
once | TRBJ2-7 | TRBD2 | TRBV4-3 | CASSRTRLGLAGGSYEQYF | TGCGCCAGCAGCCGTACGAGACTGGGACTAGCGGGAGGGTCCTACGAGCAGTACTTC
NA | TRBJ1-2 | TRBD1 | TRBV18 | CASSPEDRKGGYTF | TGTGCCAGCTCACCCGAGGACAGGAAAGGCGGCTACACCTTC
NA | TRBJ2-7 | NA | TRBV5-1 | CASSQEDSSYEQYF | TGCGCCAGCAGCCAAGAGGACAGCTCCTACGAGCAGTACTTC